What follows is one T cell receptor (beta chain) and its context. These data are taken from a study of blood T cell repertoires in COVID-19. Study-wide context: The cDNA or gDNA used as material had been derived from T cells, B-cell-depleted T cells, or PBMCs.

Germline V gene data show CDR1 as PRHDT and CDR2 as FYEKMQ (reference sequence). V was trimmed by 1 base and J by 12 bases, leaving 12 bases between them. This CDR3 region has 12 residues. Repertoires were generated with immunoSEQ multiplex PCR, while TCRdb's copy carries only in-frame clones and drops some. The table lists about 200,000 clones, around 94% of them singletons. Sequencing used peripheral blood. The sequence was obtained from a man aged 25 to 40 with COVID-19, enrolled during active disease. The genes are TRBV13 and TRBJ1-2; maybe TRBD1 (5 bases). CDR3 bases: TGTGCCAGCAGCTTAGCTGGGGCCAGGAACACCTTC. This gives the protein CASSLAGARNTF.